This passage covers 4 T cell receptor beta chains from one sample sequenced in a study of blood T cell repertoires in COVID-19. The table came from immunoSEQ multiplex PCR; TCRdb's copy has only in-frame clones and leaves some out. Here the sample spans about 270,000 clones, roughly nine tenths being singletons. Material: peripheral blood. Source of these receptors: a man aged 35 to 55 with active or convalescent COVID-19.

The J gene is TRBJ1-5, the V gene TRBV6-5, with TRBD1 matching over 11 bases. Germline CDR1 reads MNHEY; CDR2 reads SVGAGI. The CDR3 spans 15 residues. Trimming cost V 2 bases and J 6 bases; bases outside gene matches: 3. The CDR3 DNA sequence: TGTGCCAGCAGTTACGGACAGGGGGCAGGTCAGCCCCAGCATTTT. Translating gives CASSYGQGAGQPQHF.

This chain joins TRBV18 and TRBJ1-3, with D perhaps TRBD1 (6 bases). The germline gives CDR1 KGHSH, CDR2 LQKENI. The V gene lost 0 bases and the J gene lost 1 base, with 13 bases spanning the gap. CDR3 length: 17 residues. The CDR3 sequence is CASSPPGHLKSGNTIYF. For the CDR3, the DNA is TGTGCCAGCTCACCACCGGGACATCTCAAGTCTGGAAACACCATATATTTT.

The chain has TRBV28 and TRBJ2-4; no reliable D call. Germline CDR1 MDHEN, CDR2 SYDVKM. There are 12 residues in the CDR3. V shed 5 bases and J shed 8 bases, with 10 bases lying between them. In nucleotides, the CDR3 is TGTGCCAGCAGTCCTCTATCACACATTCAGTACTTC. Translation: CASSPLSHIQYF.

J is TRBJ2-7 and V is TRBV25-1; 11 bases fit TRBD2. The CDR3 is 17 residues long. J lost 4 bases, V lost 3 bases, and 11 bases had no gene match. Germline V gene sequence: CDR1 MGHDK, CDR2 SYGVNS. As DNA, the CDR3 is TGTGCCAGCAGTGACCAAATGGGACTAGCGGCTCCTTACGAGCAGTACTTC. This gives the protein CASSDQMGLAAPYEQYF.